Below are 11 T cell receptor beta chains sequenced from a single sample in a study of blood T cell repertoires in COVID-19. Libraries were prepared by immunoSEQ multiplex PCR; TCRdb keeps only in-frame clonotypes and omits some of them. Among roughly 700,000 clones listed, just under 90% were seen once. The sequenced material came from peripheral blood. The receptors originated from a woman younger than 35 with acute or convalescent COVID-19.

The chain uses TRBV19 and TRBJ1-1; a possible D gene is TRBD1 (5 bases). Germline loops: CDR1 LNHDA, CDR2 SQIVND (reference sequence). The CDR3 loop spans 15 amino acids. The V gene lost 0 bases and the J gene lost 0 bases, with 8 bases spanning the gap. In DNA form, the CDR3 reads TGTGCCAGTAGTATAGATCGGGGGATGAACACTGAAGCTTTCTTT. Translation gives CASSIDRGMNTEAFF.

V and J are TRBV21-1 and TRBJ2-1; the tabulated D call, TRBD1, remains unverified against the DNA. TRBV21-1 is a documented pseudogene. The CDR3 has 15 residues. CDR3 nucleotide sequence: TGTGCCAGCAGCACCTTACCGGGACAAAGAAATGAGCAGTTCTTC. Translation: CASSTLPGQRNEQFF.

Only one count was recorded for this clone. The chain has TRBV5-1 and TRBJ2-1, with 8 bases lining up with TRBD2. Trimming at V came to 3 bases and at J to 0 bases, leaving 5 bases not matched to a gene. The CDR3 is 16 residues long. Germline V gene lookup returns CDR1 SGHRS and CDR2 YFSETQ. The CDR3 DNA sequence: TGCGCCAGCAGCTCGTTAGCGGGGAGCTCCTACAATGAGCAGTTCTTC. It specifies CASSSLAGSSYNEQFF.

Here the CDR3 reads CASGFSRQGEGPLAKNIQYF. DNA for the CDR3: TGTGCTAGTGGTTTTTCTCGACAGGGTGAGGGCCCTTTAGCCAAAAACATTCAGTACTTC. The chain uses TRBV12-5 and TRBJ2-4, with 7 bases matching TRBD1. Germline V gene data show CDR1 as LGHNT and CDR2 as FRNRAP. The ends lost 3 bases at V and 0 bases at J; junction bases unmatched: 17. The CDR3 totals 20 residues. The variable domain in full, with the rest retrieved from reference TRBV12-5 and TRBJ2-4, is DARVTQTPRHKVTEMGQEVTMRCQPILGHNTVFWYRQTMMQGLELLAYFRNRAPLDDSGMPKDRFSAEMPDATLATLKIQPSEPRDSAVYFCASGFSRQGEGPLAKNIQYFGAGTRLSVL.

The CDR3 loop is CASSLPRGSGSYEQYF. The CDR3 coding sequence is TGTGCCAGCAGTTTACCCAGGGGCTCTGGATCCTACGAGCAGTACTTC. The chain has TRBV28 and TRBJ2-7, with D perhaps matching TRBD1 (6 bases). Trimming removed 2 bases from V and 1 base from J, with 15 bases in between. Germline values: CDR1 MDHEN, CDR2 SYDVKM. CDR3 length equals 16 residues.

The chain combines TRBV6-5 with TRBJ2-7; D uncertain. Germline V lookup: CDR1 MNHEY, CDR2 SVGAGI. CDR3 length: 13 amino acids. Trimming cost V 4 bases and J 6 bases, with 13 bases left between them. CDR3 region: CASSFSRSGEQYF. The CDR3 region has the DNA TGTGCCAGCAGTTTCTCTCGATCCGGCGAGCAGTACTTC.

Details on this clone: This CDR3 is also generated by other DNA sequences in the sample. The chain employs TRBV5-1 and TRBJ1-1, with D hard to call. Germline CDR1 is SGHRS and CDR2 is YFSETQ. The CDR3 runs 13 residues. The ends were cut back, 0 bases at V and 0 bases at J, with 3 bases in the middle. Written as DNA, the CDR3 is TGCGCCAGCAGCTTGGGAGTGAACACTGAAGCTTTCTTT. Its translation is CASSLGVNTEAFF.

J is TRBJ1-4 and V is TRBV9; 11 nucleotides align to TRBD1. The trim removed 3 bases at V and 5 bases at J, leaving 3 bases unmatched. The CDR3 totals 15 residues. The germline gives CDR1 SGDLS, CDR2 YYNGEE. CDR3 sequence reads: CASSARDRGNEKLFF. CDR3 DNA sequence: TGTGCCAGCAGCGCCCGGGACAGGGGGAATGAAAAACTGTTTTTT.

The V gene is TRBV28, the J gene TRBJ2-5; 8 nucleotides line up with TRBD1. CDR1 is MDHEN, CDR2 SYDVKM, per germline. The V segment lost 0 bases and the J segment 6 bases; nucleotides outside the gene matches: 3. CDR3 length: 14 amino acids. The CDR3 reads CASSLWTGVQTQYF. The CDR3 DNA reads as TGTGCCAGCAGTTTATGGACAGGGGTCCAGACCCAGTACTTC.

DNA of the CDR3: TGTGCCAGCAGTGAAGGAAGGGGGACAGCAAATGGCTACACCTTC. Its protein is CASSEGRGTANGYTF. J is TRBJ1-2 and V is TRBV25-1, with 7 bases fitting TRBD1. V was pared by 2 bases and J by 6 bases, with 9 bases of the junction left unmatched. The CDR3 spans 15 residues. The V gene's germline CDR1 is MGHDK and CDR2 SYGVNS.

The rearrangement links TRBV19 to TRBJ1-5; TRBD1 aligns across 7 bases. Germline CDR1 LNHDA, CDR2 SQIVND (reference sequence). Trimming cost V 2 bases and J 2 bases; bases outside gene matches: 12. The CDR3 spans 18 residues. The CDR3 reads CASSIRTGGEYGNQPQHF. The CDR3 DNA is TGTGCCAGTAGTATAAGGACAGGAGGGGAATATGGCAATCAGCCCCAGCATTTT.